Listed below are T cell receptor beta chains from one sample, sequenced in a study of blood T cell repertoires in COVID-19. Clones were sequenced by immunoSEQ multiplex PCR, and TCRdb holds only the in-frame ones, with some missing. The profile shows about 220,000 clones, approximately 85% of them singletons. Sequencing was carried out using peripheral blood. The receptors shown here come from a woman of 80 years or more with COVID-19, enrolled during active disease. The CDR3 runs from the conserved cysteine through the conserved F or W. A D gene is named only where the DNA matches it firmly. Some rows mark clone size as missing; the rest say once, few, many or name a class of expanded clone.

once	TRBJ2-7	TRBV5-6	-	CASSLGGVSYEQYF	TGTGCCAGCTCCCTGGGAGGAGTCTCCTACGAGCAGTACTTC
-	TRBJ2-7	TRBV6-5	TRBD1	CASSQPGQGTYEQYF	TGTGCCAGCAGTCAGCCGGGACAGGGGACCTACGAGCAGTACTTC
once	TRBJ2-7	TRBV7-6	TRBD2	CASSLGTSGSPYEQYF	TGTGCCAGCAGCTTAGGGACTAGCGGGAGCCCCTACGAGCAGTACTTC
-	TRBJ1-6	TRBV18	-	CASSFDTPNSPLHF	TGTGCCAGCTCATTTGACACGCCTAATTCACCCCTCCACTTT
-	TRBJ1-1	TRBV5-1	-	CASSLRPRDTEAFF	TGCGCCAGCAGCTTAAGGCCCAGGGACACTGAAGCTTTCTTT
-	TRBJ2-1	TRBV10-1	TRBD2	CASSESSGQRGSPLVF	TGCGCCAGCAGTGAGTCTTCGGGTCAGCGGGGTTCACCTCTGGTCTTC
few	TRBJ1-5	TRBV7-9	TRBD1	CASSSMTGGGNQPQHF	TGTGCCAGCAGCTCGATGACAGGGGGAGGCAATCAGCCCCAGCATTTT
-	TRBJ1-1	TRBV5-1	-	CASSLDGGGTEAFF	TGCGCCAGCAGCTTGGACGGGGGAGGCACTGAAGCTTTCTTT
-	TRBJ2-3	TRBV5-1	TRBD2	CASSVLAGAQDTQYF	TGCGCCAGCAGCGTCCTAGCGGGAGCCCAGGATACGCAGTATTTT
-	TRBJ2-3	TRBV5-1	TRBD1	CASSLYRGRGPTDTQYF	TGCGCCAGCAGCCTATATCGAGGCAGGGGGCCCACAGATACGCAGTATTTT
-	TRBJ1-4	TRBV3-1/TRBV3-2	TRBD1	CASSQDGTGGVLKLFF	TGTGCCAGCAGCCAAGATGGGACAGGGGGCGTCTTAAAACTGTTTTTT
-	TRBJ1-2	TRBV30	-	CAWSPSQGGGYTF	TGTGCCTGGAGTCCGTCCCAGGGAGGCGGCTACACCTTC
once	TRBJ2-4	TRBV6-5	TRBD1	CASIDRGDKNIQYF	TGTGCCAGCATCGACAGGGGGGACAAAAACATTCAGTACTTC
-	TRBJ2-5	TRBV5-1	TRBD2	CASSLARTSQETQYF	TGCGCCAGCAGCTTGGCCAGGACTAGTCAAGAGACCCAGTACTTC
-	TRBJ2-6	TRBV5-6	-	CASSFGRAGANVLTF	TGTGCCAGCAGCTTCGGCAGGGCTGGGGCCAACGTCCTGACTTTC
-	TRBJ1-2	TRBV12-3/TRBV12-4	-	CASSRGPIYGYTF	TGTGCCAGCAGTCGCGGGCCCATCTATGGCTACACCTTC
-	TRBJ2-2	TRBV28	TRBD2	CASSASGRNTGELFF	TGTGCCAGCAGTGCTAGCGGGAGAAACACCGGGGAGCTGTTTTTT
-	TRBJ1-6	TRBV5-4	TRBD1	CASSWAGTGLSPLHF	TGTGCCAGCAGCTGGGCCGGGACAGGGCTGTCACCCCTCCACTTT
-	TRBJ1-1	TRBV6-5	-	CASTLQGTLNTEAFF	TGTGCCAGCACCCTACAAGGGACTCTAAACACTGAAGCTTTCTTT
-	TRBJ2-7	TRBV28	TRBD2	CASSFGLAGTYEQYF	TGTGCCAGCAGTTTCGGACTAGCGGGAACGTACGAGCAGTACTTC
-	TRBJ1-2	TRBV27	-	CASSLGLGVNYGYTF	TGTGCCAGCAGTTTAGGCCTCGGGGTTAACTATGGCTACACCTTC
-	TRBJ2-1	TRBV4-3	TRBD2	CASSQKTSGSIDEQFF	TGCGCCAGCAGCCAAAAGACTAGCGGGAGTATCGATGAGCAGTTCTTC
-	TRBJ2-1	TRBV4-1	TRBD2	CASSQGLTSLSNEQFF	TGCGCCAGCAGCCAAGGCCTGACTAGCCTCTCCAATGAGCAGTTCTTC
-	TRBJ2-3	TRBV11-3	-	CASSLGSRETDTQYF	TGTGCCAGCAGCTTAGGTTCCCGGGAGACAGATACGCAGTATTTT
-	TRBJ2-3	TRBV6-6	TRBD2	CASSRGGLAGGMDTQYF	TGTGCCAGCAGCCGAGGTGGGCTAGCGGGGGGCATGGATACGCAGTATTTT
-	TRBJ1-5	TRBV28	-	CASSFVAGQPQHF	TGTGCCAGCAGTTTCGTCGCGGGTCAGCCCCAGCATTTT
-	TRBJ1-2	TRBV28	-	CASSSLGMGYTF	TGTGCCAGCAGTTCCCTCGGGATGGGCTACACCTTC
-	TRBJ1-1	TRBV5-1	-	CASSLARGNTEAFF	TGCGCCAGCAGCTTGGCCCGGGGGAACACTGAAGCTTTCTTT
-	TRBJ2-7	TRBV19	TRBD1	CASSMSGGAYEQYF	TGTGCCAGTAGTATGTCAGGGGGAGCCTACGAGCAGTACTTC
-	TRBJ1-6	TRBV19	TRBD1	CASTGTGSFSYNSPLHF	TGTGCCAGTACCGGGACAGGATCCTTCTCCTATAATTCACCCCTCCACTTT
-	TRBJ1-1	TRBV11-2	TRBD1	CASSSSQGIRDTEAFF	TGTGCCAGCAGCTCTTCACAGGGGATCCGGGACACTGAAGCTTTCTTT
few	TRBJ2-7	TRBV2	-	CASSQSYEQYF	TGTGCCAGCAGCCAGTCCTACGAGCAGTACTTC
-	TRBJ2-3	TRBV24-1	TRBD2	CATSDTNSGSTDTQYF	TGTGCCACCAGTGATACCAATAGCGGGAGCACAGATACGCAGTATTTT
-	TRBJ1-4	TRBV5-1	TRBD1	CASRDVGTGKKLFF	TGCGCCAGCAGGGACGTCGGGACAGGGAAGAAACTGTTTTTT
-	TRBJ2-2	TRBV11-3	-	CASSLDGWNTGELFF	TGTGCCAGCAGCTTAGATGGCTGGAACACCGGGGAGCTGTTTTTT
-	TRBJ2-2	TRBV9	TRBD2	CASSPRPGGGSGELFF	TGTGCCAGCAGCCCTAGACCGGGGGGTGGCTCCGGGGAGCTGTTTTTT
-	TRBJ1-2	TRBV5-1	-	CASSLGGPGPGGGYTF	TGCGCCAGCAGCTTGGGGGGCCCGGGACCGGGAGGCGGCTACACCTTC
-	TRBJ1-2	TRBV9	-	CASSPSSGYGYTF	TGTGCCAGCAGCCCCTCGTCAGGGTATGGCTACACCTTC
-	TRBJ2-3	TRBV3-1/TRBV3-2	TRBD1	CASSWTGALTDTQYF	TGTGCCAGCAGCTGGACAGGTGCCCTCACAGATACGCAGTATTTT
few	TRBJ2-1	TRBV7-9	TRBD2	CASSLMGLAGGNEQFF	TGTGCCAGCAGCTTAATGGGACTAGCGGGGGGCAATGAGCAGTTCTTC
-	TRBJ1-1	TRBV7-2	-	CASSSLQALNTEAFF	TGTGCCAGCAGCTCGCTACAGGCCTTGAACACTGAAGCTTTCTTT
-	TRBJ2-7	TRBV29-1	TRBD2	CSARTSGYEQYF	TGCAGCGCTAGGACTAGCGGCTACGAGCAGTACTTC
-	TRBJ1-1	TRBV5-1	TRBD1	CASAPTRGANTEAFF	TGCGCCAGCGCACCAACCAGGGGGGCGAACACTGAAGCTTTCTTT
few	TRBJ1-1	TRBV14	-	CASSRNVGVRTEAFF	TGTGCCAGCAGCCGTAATGTTGGAGTACGCACTGAAGCTTTCTTT
-	TRBJ1-1	TRBV7-9	-	CASSFAGKTEAFF	TGTGCCAGCAGCTTCGCAGGGAAAACTGAAGCTTTCTTT
-	TRBJ2-7	TRBV5-1	-	CASSPRTGRGSYEQYF	TGCGCCAGCAGCCCCCGGACAGGGCGGGGGTCCTACGAGCAGTACTTC
many	TRBJ1-6	TRBV5-6	TRBD1	CASSGEGQGRSPLHF	TGTGCCAGCAGCGGGGAGGGACAGGGACGTTCACCCCTCCACTTT
-	TRBJ2-3	TRBV7-2	-	CASSRRNPSTDTQYF	TGTGCCAGCAGTAGGAGGAACCCTAGCACAGATACGCAGTATTTT
few	TRBJ1-1	TRBV7-2	-	CASSYSSTVTEAFF	TGTGCCAGCAGCTACAGTTCGACAGTTACTGAAGCTTTCTTT
few	TRBJ1-2	TRBV9	-	CASSAEKGQSPNYGYTF	TGTGCCAGCAGCGCCGAAAAAGGACAGTCCCCTAACTATGGCTACACCTTC
once	TRBJ2-7	TRBV5-1	-	CASSPEGSSYEQYF	TGCGCCAGCAGTCCCGAGGGCTCCTCCTACGAGCAGTACTTC